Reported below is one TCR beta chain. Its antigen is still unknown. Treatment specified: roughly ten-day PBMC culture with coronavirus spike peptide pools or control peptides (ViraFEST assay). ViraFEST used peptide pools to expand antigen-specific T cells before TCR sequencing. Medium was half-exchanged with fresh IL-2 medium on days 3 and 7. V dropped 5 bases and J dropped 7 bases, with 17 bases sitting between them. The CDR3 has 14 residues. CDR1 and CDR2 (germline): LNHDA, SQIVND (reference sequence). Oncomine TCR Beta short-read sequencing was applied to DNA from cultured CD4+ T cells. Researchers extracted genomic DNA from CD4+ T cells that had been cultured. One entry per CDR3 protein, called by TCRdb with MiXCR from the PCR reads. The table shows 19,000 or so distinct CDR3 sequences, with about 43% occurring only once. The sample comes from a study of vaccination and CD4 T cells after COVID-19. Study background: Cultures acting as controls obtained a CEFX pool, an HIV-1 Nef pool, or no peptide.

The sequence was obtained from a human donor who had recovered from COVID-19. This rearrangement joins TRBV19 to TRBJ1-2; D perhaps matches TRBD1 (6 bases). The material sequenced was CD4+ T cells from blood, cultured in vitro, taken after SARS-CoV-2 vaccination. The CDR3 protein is CASSPSPGAGGYTF. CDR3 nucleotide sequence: TGTGCCAGTAGTCCCTCTCCGGGGGCGGGTGGCTACACCTTC.